The next 27 T cell receptor beta chains were all read from a single sample in a study of Tregs in tolerant kidney transplant recipients. Sequencing was performed with immunoSEQ multiplex PCR; in TCRdb, only in-frame clones are kept and a portion is missing. The sample shows 80,000 or so clones, about 91% of them seen only once. The nonmyeloablative bone marrow transplants came from related graft donors, with transient mixed chimerism. The sample in question was CD4+ T cells from blood (PBMCs), obtained 24 months after the transplant. Every receptor here comes from a human patient who received a combined kidney and bone marrow transplant. These T cells may partly come from the graft donor.

The chain recombines TRBV5-4 with TRBJ1-2; D is undetermined. From germline, CDR1 is SGHNT and CDR2 YYREEE (reference sequence). CDR3 length: 11 amino acids. V shed 3 bases and J shed 5 bases, with 5 bases lying between them. The CDR3 region is CASSSGYGYTF. For the CDR3, the DNA is TGTGCCAGCAGCTCCGGGTATGGCTACACCTTC.

CDR3 coding DNA: TGCGCCAGCAGTTTGACAGTAGCTGGGGCCAACGTCCTGACTTTC. Translated, it gives CASSLTVAGANVLTF. The chain couples TRBV5-1 to TRBJ2-6, with D perhaps TRBD1 (5 bases). Germline loops: CDR1 SGHRS, CDR2 YFSETQ. The CDR3 runs to 15 residues. V lost 5 bases and J 2 bases, leaving 11 bases between the germline ends.

V gene TRBV5-6 combines with J gene TRBJ2-2; D uncertain. The CDR3 covers 17 residues. Trimming cost V 5 bases and J 6 bases, with 23 bases left between them. Germline V gives CDR1 SGHDT, CDR2 YYEEEE. The CDR3 DNA reads as TGTGCCAGCAGAGAGCGTTCCGGGTATCCATGGGCCGGGGAGCTGTTTTTT. Its protein product is CASRERSGYPWAGELFF.

The genes are TRBV28 and TRBJ1-2; D perhaps matches TRBD1 (5 bases). With 5 bases removed from V and 4 bases from J, the gap between germline ends came to 14 bases. This CDR3 has 14 amino acids. Germline V gene sequence: CDR1 MDHEN, CDR2 SYDVKM. The DNA for the CDR3 is TGTGCCAGCAGTAATTCCGGGACTCTCTATGGCTACACCTTC. It specifies CASSNSGTLYGYTF.

The chain has TRBV7-2 and TRBJ2-2; 9 nucleotides match TRBD1. Per germline, CDR1 SGHTA and CDR2 FQGNSA. This CDR3 has 16 amino acids. V was clipped by 4 bases and J by 8 bases; unmatched bases: 11. CDR3 residues: CASSWGQGLLRGELFF. CDR3 DNA: TGTGCCAGCAGCTGGGGACAGGGCCTTTTGAGGGGGGAGCTGTTTTTT.

This chain links TRBV4-1 with TRBJ2-6; D perhaps matches TRBD2 (6 bases). V shed 1 base and J shed 0 bases, with 13 bases lying between them. The CDR3 has 18 residues. CDR1 and CDR2 (germline): MGHRA, YSYEKL. DNA for the CDR3: TGCGCCAGCAGCCAAGGGCTAGCGAGCCCCTCTGGGGCCAACGTCCTGACTTTC. Protein: CASSQGLASPSGANVLTF.

There are a few counts of this clone. The rearrangement joins TRBV28 to TRBJ1-3; D may be TRBD1 (6 bases). Trimming cost V 4 bases and J 3 bases, with 13 bases left between them. CDR1 MDHEN and CDR2 SYDVKM come from the germline V gene. The CDR3 spans 15 residues. The CDR3 spells CASSSQQGFGNTIYF. In DNA form, the CDR3 reads TGTGCCAGCAGTTCTCAACAGGGATTTGGAAACACCATATATTTT.

The chain is built from TRBV20-1 and TRBJ2-7; D perhaps matches TRBD1 (6 bases). The germline V gene encodes CDR1 DFQATT and CDR2 SNEGSKA (reference sequence). V gave up 6 bases and J gave up 6 bases, with 12 bases separating them. This CDR3 is built from 11 residues. The CDR3 loop is CSAGYRVEQYF. For the CDR3, the DNA is TGCAGTGCAGGTTACAGGGTCGAGCAGTACTTC.

The CDR3 spells CASSPWEEYEQYF. The CDR3 DNA follows: TGTGCCAGCTCACCATGGGAGGAATACGAGCAGTACTTC. The V call is TRBV18, the J call TRBJ2-7; perhaps TRBD2 as D (6 bases). The CDR3 spans 13 residues. From germline, CDR1 is KGHSH and CDR2 LQKENI. Between the trimmed V and J ends, which lost 2 bases and 4 bases, there was a span of 9 bases.

V usage is TRBV28 and J usage is TRBJ2-5, with 7 bases matching TRBD2. From germline, CDR1 is MDHEN and CDR2 SYDVKM. This CDR3 is 15 amino acids long. Trimming took 2 bases from V and 5 from J; bases not matched to a gene: 8. The CDR3 region has the DNA TGTGCCAGCAGTTTAGGCAGCGGGGCACGGGAGACCCAGTACTTC. Translation gives CASSLGSGARETQYF. The full variable domain, its missing parts supplied by reference TRBV28 and TRBJ2-5, is DVKVTQSSRYLVKRTGEKVFLECVQDMDHENMFWYRQDPGLGLRLIYFSYDVKMKEKGDIPEGYSVSREKKERFSLILESASTNQTSMYLCASSLGSGARETQYFGPGTRLLVL.

This chain joins TRBV11-1 and TRBJ1-4; 7 bases are a match to TRBD1. J was trimmed by 0 bases and V by 1 base; bases with no gene match: 8. Germline-derived CDR1 and CDR2 are SGHAT and FQDESV (reference sequence). The CDR3 loop spans 18 amino acids. In DNA form, the CDR3 reads TGTGCCAGCAGCTTAGGGGGACAGACCGGAGCAACTAATGAAAAACTGTTTTTT. Its protein is CASSLGGQTGATNEKLFF.

V usage is TRBV28 and J usage is TRBJ1-1, with a weak D call TRBD1 (5 bases). V gave up 6 bases and J gave up 5 bases, with 16 bases separating them. The CDR3 contains 14 residues. Germline CDR1 reads MDHEN; CDR2 reads SYDVKM. The CDR3 DNA sequence: TGTGCCAGCAGGTCCCTTGGGGGGGGAACTGAAGCTTTCTTT. It encodes CASRSLGGGTEAFF.

In the case of this clone: In the same sample, other DNA sequences code for this CDR3. CDR3 in DNA: TGCGCCAGCAGCCAAGGGGGGAGGATGAACACTGAAGCTTTCTTT. Amino acids: CASSQGGRMNTEAFF. The chain recombines TRBV4-3 with TRBJ1-1, with D possibly matching TRBD1 (5 bases). The ends were cut back, 1 base at V and 0 bases at J, with 9 bases in the middle. CDR1 is LGHNA, CDR2 YSLEER, per germline. The CDR3 sequence is 15 residues long.

V gene TRBV18 combines with J gene TRBJ2-1; D is unclear. Trimming stripped 3 bases from V and 7 bases from J, with 7 bases between. Germline V gene lookup returns CDR1 KGHSH and CDR2 LQKENI. This CDR3 has 12 residues. In nucleotides, the CDR3 is TGTGCCAGCTCACCGACACTGAATGAGCAGTTCTTC. It codes for CASSPTLNEQFF.

Remarks on this clone: One end of the junction does not line up with germline, which may come from a read error. The rearrangement links TRBV19 to TRBJ1-1; 8 bases are a match to TRBD1. The CDR3 runs 16 residues. The germline gives CDR1 LNHDA, CDR2 SQIVND (reference sequence). This chain's CDR3 is CVSSTKSTGVLTEAFF. In nucleotides, the CDR3 is TGTGTCAGTAGTACTAAATCGACAGGGGTGCTCACTGAAGCTTTCTTT.

The chain recombines TRBV5-8 with TRBJ1-4; no clear D gene. The V gene lost 2 bases and the J gene lost 3 bases, with 5 bases spanning the gap. The CDR3 extends over 13 amino acids. Germline CDR1 and CDR2: SGHTS and YDEGEE. CDR3 sequence: CASSLQPNEKLFF. DNA for the CDR3: TGTGCCAGCAGCTTACAGCCTAATGAAAAACTGTTTTTT.

The chain joins TRBV5-4 to TRBJ1-2, with D hard to call. Trimming took 6 bases from V and 8 from J, leaving 14 bases between them. The CDR3 sequence is 12 residues long. CDR1 and CDR2 from the germline V gene are SGHNT and YYREEE (reference sequence). CDR3 DNA: TGTGCCAGCACCTCGGTTCCCGGGGGCTACACCTTC. Translation gives CASTSVPGGYTF.

The rearrangement joins TRBV18 to TRBJ1-2, with 7 positions matching TRBD1. The CDR3 is made up of 15 amino acids. J lost 4 bases, V lost 3 bases, and 8 bases had no gene match. The germline V gene has CDR1 KGHSH and CDR2 LQKENI. The CDR3 spells CASSPSTGDPYGYTF. The DNA for the CDR3 is TGTGCCAGCTCACCCTCTACAGGGGATCCCTATGGCTACACCTTC.

This sequence joins TRBV15 and TRBJ1-2; 7 positions match TRBD1. CDR1 LNHNV and CDR2 YYDKDF come from the germline V gene (reference sequence). The CDR3 runs 15 residues. After removal of 4 bases from V and 8 bases from J, the junction contained 13 bases not matched to a gene. The CDR3 DNA reads TGTGCCACCAGCACCCGGCGGGAGGGGGCGAGGGGCTACACCTTC. Protein product: CATSTRREGARGYTF.

The chain carries TRBV5-4 and TRBJ1-3; 8 bases agree with TRBD1. CDR1 and CDR2 from the germline V gene are SGHNT and YYREEE (reference sequence). Trimming at V came to 3 bases and at J to 3 bases, leaving 17 bases not matched to a gene. CDR3 size: 19 residues. CDR3 loop: CASSSPDFRDRLGGNTIYF. CDR3 coding DNA: TGTGCCAGCAGCTCTCCAGACTTCCGGGACAGGCTAGGTGGAAACACCATATATTTT.

The chain links TRBV7-2 to TRBJ2-7, with D maybe TRBD1 (6 bases). With 1 base removed from V and 1 base from J, the gap between germline ends came to 11 bases. The CDR3 loop spans 15 amino acids. The germline CDR1 and CDR2 sequences are SGHTA and FQGNSA. The CDR3 sequence is CASSLVSQGSYEQYF. CDR3 in DNA: TGTGCCAGCAGCTTAGTTTCGCAGGGGTCCTACGAGCAGTACTTC.

CDR3 in DNA: TGTGCCAGCAGCCCCCAAGGGAGCGGGACCTACACTGAAGCTTTCTTT. Translation gives CASSPQGSGTYTEAFF. The rearrangement uses TRBV9 and TRBJ1-1, with D maybe TRBD1 (5 bases). Germline assignment: CDR1 SGDLS and CDR2 YYNGEE. The CDR3 runs 16 residues. V was trimmed by 4 bases and J by 3 bases, leaving 19 bases between them.

This chain uses TRBV19 with TRBJ2-7, with 9 bases aligning to TRBD1. This CDR3 is built from 15 residues. Trimming at V came to 4 bases and at J to 5 bases, leaving 9 bases not matched to a gene. Germline values: CDR1 LNHDA, CDR2 SQIVND (reference sequence). CDR3 protein: CASSTTGGAGHEQYF. The CDR3, as DNA: TGTGCCAGTAGTACTACAGGGGGCGCAGGACACGAGCAGTACTTC.

This chain connects TRBV11-1 to TRBJ2-3; 9 bases are a match to TRBD1. The CDR3 sequence is 16 residues long. Germline V gene lookup returns CDR1 SGHAT and CDR2 FQDESV (reference sequence). V was clipped by 5 bases and J by 1 base; unmatched bases: 7. In nucleotides, the CDR3 is TGTGCCAGCAGCACACGGACAGGGGATGGCACAGATACGCAGTATTTT. It codes for CASSTRTGDGTDTQYF.

V gene TRBV9 combines with J gene TRBJ1-5, with a weak D call TRBD1 (5 bases). The CDR3 totals 16 residues. CDR1 and CDR2 (germline): SGDLS, YYNGEE. Trimming removed 0 bases at V and 7 bases at J, with 17 bases between. Here the CDR3 DNA reads TGTGCCAGCAGCGTAGAGAGGCGGGGGTGGAACCAGCCCCAGCATTTT. It specifies CASSVERRGWNQPQHF.

The rearrangement uses TRBV30 and TRBJ1-2; the D is unclear. Germline CDR1 GTSNPN, CDR2 SVGIG (reference sequence). The length of the CDR3 is 11 residues. V was cut by 0 bases and J by 5 bases, with 4 bases left in between. The CDR3 reads CAWSVSYGYTF. DNA for the CDR3: TGTGCCTGGAGTGTATCATATGGCTACACCTTC.

CDR3 loop: CASSNFVSLAGVHEQYF. CDR3 sequence (DNA): TGTGCCAGCAGCAACTTTGTCTCACTAGCGGGGGTCCACGAGCAGTACTTC. The J gene is TRBJ2-7, the V gene TRBV28; TRBD2 agrees at 11 bases. Germline V gives CDR1 MDHEN, CDR2 SYDVKM. J gave up 5 bases and V 6 bases, and 15 bases lay outside the gene matches. The CDR3 is made up of 17 amino acids.